This TCR beta chain originates from a study of CD8+ T cells in alopecia areata. At the level of the study: A regimen of oral tofacitinib, 5 to 10 mg twice daily, was given to treated patients. Study findings and constraints: Mice showed TCR sharing more clearly than patients did, possibly owing to HLA. Tofacitinib did not eliminate many expanded lesional clones from scalp or blood.

With regard to this clone: The antigen remains unidentified.

After isolation, RNA underwent reverse transcription to generate cDNA as the sequencing template. The data were produced by immunoSEQ multiplex PCR, yet TCRdb's version contains in-frame clones alone and is incomplete. The table includes under 300,000 clones, 60% detected once. The treatment: oral pan-JAK inhibitor, 5-10 mg twice daily. As part of sample collection, lesional scalp punch biopsies and peripheral blood were taken from alopecia areata patients. The receptor comes from a human donor with alopecia areata. This material consisted of CD4+ T cells sorted from blood, taken at approximately week 52, from a patient treated with tofacitinib.

CDR3 amino acids: CASSPRDNYGYTF. In nucleotides, the CDR3 is TGTGCCAGCAGCCCCCGGGACAACTATGGCTACACCTTC. The chain has TRBV6-5 and TRBJ1-2; tentative D call: TRBD1 (5 bases). In germline, CDR1 is MNHEY, CDR2 SVGAGI. This CDR3 is 13 amino acids long. The V gene lost 6 bases and the J gene lost 2 bases, with 10 bases spanning the gap.